The rows below give T cell receptor beta chains drawn from one sample of a study of T cell repertoires in cytomegalovirus infection. Each CDR3 protein gets one entry after TCRdb re-called the reads with MiXCR. This sample has 510,000 or so distinct CDR3 sequences, with more than 25% found just once. The sample was PBMCs. The receptor source for this set is a human donor in good health (CMV status not recorded). Some clones in this sample may be carry-over from other donors' samples. Each CDR3 is given with its conserved first and last residue. Fields, in order: D gene, clone size, J gene, V gene, CDR3 protein, CDR3 DNA. A D gene is named only where the DNA matches it firmly. A row's size may be missing; if present it is once, few, many or a size class.

D: TRBD1
size: few
J: TRBJ2-2
V: TRBV4-3
CDR3: CASSQVRTGVTGELFF
DNA: TGCGCCAGCAGCCAAGTGCGGACAGGGGTCACCGGGGAGCTGTTTTTT

D: TRBD1
size: NA
J: TRBJ1-2
V: TRBV6-1
CDR3: CASSYARIRDRGIYGYTF
DNA: TGTGCCAGCAGTTACGCGCGGATCCGGGACAGGGGAATCTATGGCTACACCTTC

D: TRBD1
size: medium-sized
J: TRBJ2-5
V: TRBV7-6
CDR3: CASSLSPTGAIETQYF
DNA: TGTGCCAGCAGCTTATCCCCAACAGGGGCGATCGAGACCCAGTACTTC

D: NA
size: few
J: TRBJ2-7
V: TRBV6-6
CDR3: CASSSTTREQYF
DNA: TGTGCCAGCAGTTCTACTACGAGGGAGCAGTACTTC

D: NA
size: NA
J: TRBJ2-7
V: TRBV14
CDR3: CASSPDRRARAYEQYF
DNA: TGTGCCAGCAGCCCGGACCGGCGGGCACGTGCCTACGAGCAGTACTTC

D: NA
size: NA
J: TRBJ1-5
V: TRBV7-4
CDR3: CASSLTLGGGSNQPQHF
DNA: TGTGCCAGCAGCTTGACCCTAGGGGGTGGAAGCAATCAGCCCCAGCATTTT

D: TRBD1
size: NA
J: TRBJ1-5
V: TRBV5-1
CDR3: CASSPGQADQPQHF
DNA: TGCGCCAGCAGCCCGGGACAGGCGGATCAGCCCCAGCATTTT

D: NA
size: few
J: TRBJ1-2
V: TRBV29-1
CDR3: CSVEDKRQGIPYGYTF
DNA: TGCAGCGTTGAAGATAAGAGGCAGGGAATCCCCTATGGCTACACCTTC

D: NA
size: NA
J: TRBJ1-1
V: TRBV29-1
CDR3: CSVFGEGLRTVEAFF
DNA: TGCAGCGTTTTTGGGGAGGGACTCAGGACAGTTGAAGCTTTCTTT

D: NA
size: NA
J: TRBJ2-1
V: TRBV19
CDR3: CASSSVSLSLYEQFF
DNA: TGTGCCAGTAGTAGTGTTAGCCTTTCGTTGTATGAGCAGTTCTTC

D: NA
size: NA
J: TRBJ1-5
V: TRBV7-2
CDR3: CASSSYRDEQPQHF
DNA: TGTGCCAGCAGCTCCTACAGGGACGAGCAGCCCCAGCATTTT

D: TRBD1
size: once
J: TRBJ1-2
V: TRBV11-2
CDR3: CASSLGDSAPPHSNYGYTF
DNA: TGTGCCAGCAGCTTAGGGGACAGCGCACCTCCCCATTCTAACTATGGCTACACCTTC

D: NA
size: NA
J: TRBJ1-4
V: TRBV7-9
CDR3: CASRGNWGTATNEKLFF
DNA: TGTGCCAGCAGGGGAAACTGGGGGACGGCAACTAATGAAAAACTGTTTTTT

D: TRBD2
size: NA
J: TRBJ2-5
V: TRBV19
CDR3: CASSTGTSGQETQYF
DNA: TGTGCCAGTAGTACCGGGACTAGCGGTCAAGAGACCCAGTACTTC

D: NA
size: NA
J: TRBJ2-2
V: TRBV7-8
CDR3: CASSLYRGSSGELFF
DNA: TGTGCCAGCAGCTTATATCGGGGATCGTCCGGGGAGCTGTTTTTT

D: NA
size: few
J: TRBJ1-6
V: TRBV12-3/TRBV12-4
CDR3: CASRRGVSNSPLHF
DNA: TGTGCCAGCAGAAGGGGGGTCAGTAATTCACCCCTCCACTTT

D: NA
size: many
J: TRBJ2-7
V: TRBV7-2
CDR3: CASSLVGDEQYF
DNA: TGTGCCAGCAGCTTAGTAGGGGACGAGCAGTACTTC

D: TRBD1
size: NA
J: TRBJ1-1
V: TRBV5-1
CDR3: CASRYYRGMNTEAFF
DNA: TGCGCCAGCAGATACTACAGGGGGATGAACACTGAAGCTTTCTTT

D: TRBD1
size: few
J: TRBJ1-5
V: TRBV20-1
CDR3: CSATTGTGDGQPQHF
DNA: TGCAGTGCTACTACCGGGACAGGGGACGGTCAGCCCCAGCATTTT

D: NA
size: many
J: TRBJ1-2
V: TRBV7-8
CDR3: CASSLDPGGDWGYGYTF
DNA: TGTGCCAGCAGCTTAGATCCCGGGGGCGATTGGGGCTATGGCTACACCTTC